This T cell receptor (beta chain) stems from a study of cytomegalovirus exposure and HLA in healthy donors. The CDR3 is made up of 13 amino acids. Trimming removed 9 bases from V and 5 bases from J; junction bases left unmatched: 8. Germline values: CDR1 LNHDA, CDR2 SQIVND (reference sequence). Study results and limitations: A later analysis found TCR association rates differed by HLA locus, highest for DRB1 and lowest for HLA-C.

As for this clone: As yet, its antigen is unknown.

The PCR made use of 60 Vbeta and 13 Jbeta primers. Sequencing used immunoSEQ multiplex PCR; TCRdb keeps in-frame clones, though not all of them. Its table lists around 100,000 clones. This receptor was identified in a middle-aged man in good health and CMV-seropositive. This rearrangement joins TRBV19 to TRBJ2-7; TRBD2 aligns across 9 bases. Sequences were obtained from PBMCs. The CDR3 loop reads CASNGREGNEQYF. The DNA of the CDR3 is TGTGCCAGCAACGGGCGGGAGGGTAACGAGCAGTACTTC. Supplemented by reference TRBV19 and TRBJ2-7, the full variable domain reads DGGITQSPKYLFRKEGQNVTLSCEQNLNHDAMYWYRQDPGQGLRLIYYSQIVNDFQKGDIAEGYSVSREKKESFPLTVTSAQKNPTAFYLCASNGREGNEQYFGPGTRLTVT.